The 17 T cell receptor beta chains below come from one sample, sequenced in a study of blood T cell repertoires in COVID-19. Profiled with immunoSEQ multiplex PCR; TCRdb holds only in-frame clones, not every one. This table has around 150,000 clones, approximately 88% appearing once. Specimen: peripheral blood. Receptor source: a man aged 55 to 69 with acute or convalescent COVID-19.

The chain is built from TRBV6-2 or TRBV6-3 and TRBJ1-5, with D possibly TRBD1 on 6 matching bases. Between the trimmed V and J ends, which lost 4 bases and 7 bases, there was a span of 20 bases. Germline values: CDR1 MNHEY, CDR2 SVGEGT. The CDR3 has 16 amino acids. The CDR3 loop is CASSSGGGAAFQPQHF. CDR3 coding DNA: TGTGCCAGCAGTTCCGGTGGGGGGGCAGCGTTCCAGCCCCAGCATTTT.

V is TRBV18 and J is TRBJ2-3, with 10 bases lining up with TRBD2. Looked up from germline, CDR1 is KGHSH and CDR2 is LQKENI. The ends lost 3 bases at V and 0 bases at J; junction bases unmatched: 12. This CDR3 has 19 residues. As DNA, the CDR3 is TGTGCCAGCTCACCTACCGGGACTAGCGTCCCTTCTAGCACAGATACGCAGTATTTT. Translating gives CASSPTGTSVPSSTDTQYF.

This sequence joins TRBV7-2 and TRBJ2-5; the D is unclear. CDR1 is SGHTA and CDR2 is FQGNSA in the germline V gene. V was cut by 2 bases and J by 5 bases, with 12 bases left in between. The length of the CDR3 is 14 residues. CDR3 amino acids: CASSLRSSKETQYF. The CDR3 DNA sequence: TGTGCCAGCAGCTTACGAAGTAGTAAGGAGACCCAGTACTTC.

This chain links TRBV5-4 with TRBJ2-3, with 9 bases that match TRBD1. Germline V gene data show CDR1 as SGHNT and CDR2 as YYREEE (reference sequence). The junction had 7 bases not matched to a gene; V was cut back by 0 bases and J by 5 bases. This CDR3 is 16 amino acids long. CDR3 loop: CASSLAGTGTRDTQYF. CDR3 in DNA: TGTGCCAGCAGCTTGGCCGGGACAGGGACGAGAGATACGCAGTATTTT. The full variable domain, with the rest looked up from reference TRBV5-4 and TRBJ2-3, is ETGVTQSPTHLIKTRGQQVTLRCSSQSGHNTVSWYQQALGQGPQFIFQYYREEENGRGNFPPRFSGLQFPNYSSELNVNALELDDSALYLCASSLAGTGTRDTQYFGPGTRLTVL.

This clone occurred once. This chain links TRBV30 with TRBJ1-5; D gene uncertain. The germline V and J ends were trimmed by 4 bases and 2 bases, with 6 bases remaining between them. CDR1 and CDR2 from the germline V gene are GTSNPN and SVGIG (reference sequence). The CDR3 sequence is 12 residues long. CDR3 sequence: CAWKGGNQPQHF. CDR3 in DNA: TGTGCCTGGAAGGGAGGCAATCAGCCCCAGCATTTT.

CDR3 coding DNA: TGCGCCAGCAGCTTGGAACGCGGGGGCGCCTCTGGAAACACCATATATTTT. This codes for CASSLERGGASGNTIYF. This chain uses TRBV5-1 with TRBJ1-3; D may be TRBD1 (6 bases). The CDR3 is made up of 17 amino acids. Germline loops: CDR1 SGHRS, CDR2 YFSETQ. Trimming took off 0 bases at V and 0 bases at J, with 13 bases between the two ends. Full variable domain (missing parts from reference TRBV5-1 and TRBJ1-3): KAGVTQTPRYLIKTRGQQVTLSCSPISGHRSVSWYQQTPGQGLQFLFEYFSETQRNKGNFPGRFSGRQFSNSRSEMNVSTLELGDSALYLCASSLERGGASGNTIYFGEGSWLTVV.

The V gene is TRBV9, the J gene TRBJ2-3, with 7 positions matching TRBD2. V dropped 2 bases and J dropped 4; count of bases not matched to a gene: 4. The CDR3 contains 14 residues. CDR1 is SGDLS and CDR2 is YYNGEE in the germline V gene. The CDR3 sequence: CASSVAGVADTQYF. For the CDR3, the DNA is TGTGCCAGCAGCGTGGCGGGGGTGGCAGATACGCAGTATTTT.

The chain uses TRBV3-1 (or the pseudogene TRBV3-2) and TRBJ2-7, with 8 bases identical to TRBD2. This CDR3 region has 17 residues. The V gene end was trimmed by 0 bases and the J gene end by 2 bases; junction bases not matched to a gene: 9. Per the germline V gene, CDR1 is LGHDT and CDR2 is YNNKEL (reference sequence). The CDR3 DNA reads TGTGCCAGCAGCCAAGAATTTCGGCGGGGGGATCCCTACGAGCAGTACTTC. The encoded protein is CASSQEFRRGDPYEQYF.

The rearrangement uses TRBV18 and TRBJ1-4; D remains unclear. V was trimmed by 5 bases and J by 0 bases, leaving 13 bases between them. This CDR3 is built from 16 residues. The germline CDR1 and CDR2 sequences are KGHSH and LQKENI. The CDR3 DNA sequence: TGTGCCAGCTCAACAAATCCGGGGTCAACTAATGAAAAACTGTTTTTT. This translates into CASSTNPGSTNEKLFF.

The sample holds a few counts of this clone. The chain has TRBV4-1 and TRBJ1-1, with 7 bases lining up with TRBD1. Trimming removed 1 base from V and 5 bases from J; junction bases left unmatched: 7. CDR3 length: 15 residues. Per germline, CDR1 MGHRA and CDR2 YSYEKL. CDR3 DNA: TGCGCCAGCAGCCAAGGGGCAGGGGGGAAGACTGAAGCTTTCTTT. It is translated as CASSQGAGGKTEAFF.

This clone is a singleton in its sample. This sequence joins TRBV24-1 and TRBJ2-3; 7 nucleotides line up with TRBD2. The length of the CDR3 is 15 residues. CDR1 is KGHDR and CDR2 is SFDVKD in the germline V gene. V lost 6 bases, J lost 1 base, and 6 bases stayed unmatched. The CDR3 protein is CATSSSSGRTDTQYF. CDR3 nucleotide sequence: TGTGCCACCAGTTCGTCTAGCGGTCGCACAGATACGCAGTATTTT.

This clone is deemed medium-sized (0.01 to 0.1%). The chain is built from TRBV12-3 or TRBV12-4 and TRBJ1-3, with D perhaps TRBD1 (6 bases). The length of the CDR3 is 13 residues. With 3 bases removed from V and 6 bases from J, the gap between germline ends came to 9 bases. CDR3 sequence: CASSLRTANTIYF. CDR3 in DNA: TGTGCCAGCAGTTTGAGGACAGCAAACACCATATATTTT.

The chain combines TRBV6-7 with TRBJ2-7; 10 bases are shared with TRBD1. TRBV6-7 counts as an open reading frame of uncertain function. CDR3 length equals 13 residues. J was trimmed by 0 bases and V by 8 bases; bases with no gene match: 1. The CDR3 DNA is TGTGCCAGCCGGGACAGGGGCTCCTACGAGCAGTACTTC. It encodes CASRDRGSYEQYF.

V usage is TRBV13 and J usage is TRBJ1-2, with 9 bases aligning to TRBD1. V lost 5 bases and J lost 2; bases outside the gene matches: 3. The CDR3 is 14 amino acids. CDR1 is PRHDT and CDR2 is FYEKMQ in the germline V gene (reference sequence). CDR3 in amino acids: CASSEGTGNYGYTF. Here the CDR3 DNA reads TGTGCCAGCAGCGAAGGGACAGGGAACTATGGCTACACCTTC.

This chain connects TRBV27 to TRBJ1-1; possible D gene TRBD1, 5 bases. The CDR3 contains 14 residues. Trimming pared 6 bases from V and 5 bases from J, leaving 16 bases between. The germline V gene has CDR1 MNHEY and CDR2 SMNVEV (reference sequence). This CDR3 is CASSRDGRGTEAFF. The CDR3 nucleotides are TGTGCCAGCAGCCGGGACGGGCGGGGGACTGAAGCTTTCTTT.

The CDR3 spells CASSRNRGNTEAFF. CDR3 nucleotides: TGTGCCAGCAGCCGTAACAGGGGGAACACTGAAGCTTTCTTT. J is TRBJ1-1 and V is TRBV3-1 (or the pseudogene TRBV3-2); the match to TRBD1 covers 7 bases. Germline CDR1 and CDR2: LGHDT and YNNKEL (reference sequence). V gave up 4 bases and J gave up 1 base; unmatched junction bases: 3. The CDR3 covers 14 residues.

The chain combines TRBV2 with TRBJ1-1; weak D call: TRBD1 (5 bases). Trimming pared 3 bases from V and 8 bases from J, leaving 7 bases between. The CDR3 is made up of 11 amino acids. CDR1 SNHLY and CDR2 FYNNEI come from the germline V gene. DNA of the CDR3: TGTGCCAGCAGTGAGACAGCCGAAGCTTTCTTT. Protein product: CASSETAEAFF.